Listed below are T cell receptor beta chains from one sample, sequenced in a study of T cell responses to AZD1222 COVID-19 vaccine. The table came from immunoSEQ multiplex PCR; TCRdb's copy has only in-frame clones and leaves some out. The sample includes around 140,000 clones, 80% to 95% of them seen just once. Sequencing was performed on peripheral blood, taken 28 days after the second AZD1222 dose. The receptor source for this set is an adult who received the AZD1222 COVID-19 vaccine. The CDR3 runs from the conserved cysteine through the conserved F or W. Each record gives: CDR3 protein, V gene, CDR3 length.

CASSLYPDLMNTEAFF,TRBV7-6,16
CASSIGAHTGELFF,TRBV19,14
CASSLGPSEGYNSPLHF,TRBV5-1,17
CASSYGEKLFF,TRBV28,11
CASTKGGPGEKLFF,TRBV6-5,14
CASSSRDREAEQFF,TRBV5-6,14
CASSRMANEQFF,TRBV7-9,12
CASSSPGHNEQFF,TRBV11-3,13
CAISVGGWGGRASYEQYF,TRBV10-3,18
CASSPSAGGHNEQFF,TRBV18,15
CSASFLDRVTEAFF,TRBV20-1,14
CATPVKRGRITATNEKLFF,TRBV19,19
CASGDGTDTQYF,TRBV12-5,12
CASSPDRGVSYEQYF,TRBV6-6,15
CASSFSPQYEQYF,TRBV7-6,13
CASSVVVRGRETQYF,TRBV9,15
CATGDGTSANEQFF,TRBV6-4,14
CASSQDSSEENYGYTF,TRBV4-2,16
CASSLGAGVFYNEQFF,TRBV5-4,16
CASSSIDFF,TRBV7-9,9
CASSSSAGEWETQYF,TRBV5-1,15
CSASNPQGAYEQYF,TRBV20-1,14
CAIASGGSWRFSGNTIYF,TRBV10-3,18
CASSGAWDTGELFF,TRBV25-1,14
CASSKARQTGGNF,TRBV21-1,13
CASSLGQAPAYEQYF,TRBV11-2,15
CASILGGTYGYTF,TRBV12-3/TRBV12-4,13
CASSPTGGTAQHF,TRBV6-5,13
CASSLEAGQGWDTEAFF,TRBV7-2,17
CASSLSSGGAHNEQFF,TRBV7-9,16